This TCR beta chain was recovered during a study of T cell repertoires in cytomegalovirus infection. Study summary: Recently identified HLA-C-restricted CMV epitopes were used, and well-studied HLA-B-restricted CMV epitopes were used as well. The public TCR beta signatures pointed to both CMV infection and matching HLA type. Study conclusions and caveats: HLA-C-restricted CMV clonotypes gave the most frequent clonotype in two of eight donors. Summed public TCR beta family frequency identified CMV carriers bearing the relevant HLA.

Note on this clonotype: What it binds is unknown.

The germline V and J ends were trimmed by 2 bases and 7 bases, with 21 bases remaining between them. The CDR3 spans 17 residues. Looked up from germline, CDR1 is SEHNR and CDR2 is FQNEAQ (reference sequence). TCRdb itself ran the reads through MiXCR, one entry per CDR3 protein. The sample shows fewer than 950,000 distinct CDR3 sequences, around a third of them seen only once. The sequence came from a human donor in good health (CMV status not recorded). Some clones in this sample may be carry-over from other donors' samples. Material: cultured CD8+ T cells from PBMCs, obtained from culture after CMV antigen stimulation. The V call is TRBV7-9, the J call TRBJ2-1; D is undetermined. This chain's CDR3 is CASSLIWESGVSNEQFF. The DNA for the CDR3 is TGTGCCAGCAGCTTAATCTGGGAATCTGGGGTTAGTAATGAGCAGTTCTTC.